This T cell receptor beta chain stems from a study of neoadjuvant anti-PD-1 for oral cavity cancer. Study information: Patients without progression received a fourth nivolumab dose around day 43, then surgical resection on days 50-56. Study findings and constraints: Post-nivolumab, blood T cell clonality was significantly elevated in non-responders.

Sequencing was performed with immunoSEQ multiplex PCR; in TCRdb, only in-frame clones are kept and a portion is missing. The profile shows 14,000 or so clones, about 59% of them singletons. Regarding this clone: Antigen specificity is unknown.

Germline CDR1 is SGHVS and CDR2 is FQNEAQ. The V and J ends lost 4 bases and 4 bases, in that order; junction bases with no gene match: 10. This CDR3 is 16 amino acids long. These oral cavity squamous cell carcinomas were HPV-negative and locally advanced. The sample here was PBMCs, taken before nivolumab (anti-PD-1) treatment. The sequence was obtained from a person aged 35-79 years with oral cavity squamous cell carcinoma. The chain has TRBV7-8 and TRBJ2-1; 7 nucleotides align to TRBD1. The CDR3 DNA reads TGTGCCAGCAGCTCCAGAGGGGACAGCTTGTACAATGAGCAGTTCTTC. As protein: CASSSRGDSLYNEQFF. The complete variable domain, with remaining parts taken from reference TRBV7-8 and TRBJ2-1, reads GAGVSQSPRYKVAKRGQDVALRCDPISGHVSLFWYQQALGQGPEFLTYFQNEAQLDKSGLPSDRFFAERPEGSVSTLKIQRTQQEDSAVYLCASSSRGDSLYNEQFFGPGTRLTVL.